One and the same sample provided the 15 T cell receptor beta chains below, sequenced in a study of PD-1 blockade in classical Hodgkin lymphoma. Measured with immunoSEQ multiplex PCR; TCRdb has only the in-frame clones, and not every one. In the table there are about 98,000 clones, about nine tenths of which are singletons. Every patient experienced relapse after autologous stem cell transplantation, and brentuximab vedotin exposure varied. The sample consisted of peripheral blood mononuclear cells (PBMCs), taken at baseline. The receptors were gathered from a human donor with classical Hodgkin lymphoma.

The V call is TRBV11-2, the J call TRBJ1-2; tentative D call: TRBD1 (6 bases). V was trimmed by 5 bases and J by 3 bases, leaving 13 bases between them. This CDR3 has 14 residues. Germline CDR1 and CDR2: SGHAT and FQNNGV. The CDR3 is CASSQKQGHYGYTF. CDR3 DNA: TGTGCCAGCAGCCAAAAACAGGGCCACTATGGCTACACCTTC. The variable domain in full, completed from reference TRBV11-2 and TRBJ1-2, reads EAGVAQSPRYKIIEKRQSVAFWCNPISGHATLYWYQQILGQGPKLLIQFQNNGVVDDSQLPKDRFSAERLKGVDSTLKIQPAKLEDSAVYLCASSQKQGHYGYTFGSGTRLTVV.

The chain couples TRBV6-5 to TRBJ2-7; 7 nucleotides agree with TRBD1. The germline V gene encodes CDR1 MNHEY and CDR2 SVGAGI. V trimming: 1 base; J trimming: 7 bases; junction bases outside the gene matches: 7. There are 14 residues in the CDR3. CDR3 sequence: CASSYLGDSEEQYF. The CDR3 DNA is TGTGCCAGCAGTTACTTGGGGGACAGTGAAGAGCAGTACTTC.

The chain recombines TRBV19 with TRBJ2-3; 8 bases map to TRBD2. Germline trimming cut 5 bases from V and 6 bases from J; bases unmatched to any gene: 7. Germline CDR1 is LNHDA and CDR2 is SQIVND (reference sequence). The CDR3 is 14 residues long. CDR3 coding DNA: TGTGCCAGTAGTTTCCGGGAGGGCCGGGATACGCAGTATTTT. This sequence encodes CASSFREGRDTQYF. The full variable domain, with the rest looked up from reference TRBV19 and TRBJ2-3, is DGGITQSPKYLFRKEGQNVTLSCEQNLNHDAMYWYRQDPGQGLRLIYYSQIVNDFQKGDIAEGYSVSREKKESFPLTVTSAQKNPTAFYLCASSFREGRDTQYFGPGTRLTVL.

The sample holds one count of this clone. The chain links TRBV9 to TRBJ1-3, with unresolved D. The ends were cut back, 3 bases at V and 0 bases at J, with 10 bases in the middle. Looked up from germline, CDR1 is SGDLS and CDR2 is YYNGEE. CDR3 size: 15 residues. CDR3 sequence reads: CASSGDLRSGNTIYF. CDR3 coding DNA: TGTGCCAGCAGCGGAGACTTACGCTCTGGAAACACCATATATTTT.

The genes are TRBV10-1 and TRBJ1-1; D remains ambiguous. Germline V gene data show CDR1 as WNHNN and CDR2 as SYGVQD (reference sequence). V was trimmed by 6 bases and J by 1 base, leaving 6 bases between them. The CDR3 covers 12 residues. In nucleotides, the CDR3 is TGCGCCAGCAGGGCTGCGAACACTGAAGCTTTCTTT. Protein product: CASRAANTEAFF.

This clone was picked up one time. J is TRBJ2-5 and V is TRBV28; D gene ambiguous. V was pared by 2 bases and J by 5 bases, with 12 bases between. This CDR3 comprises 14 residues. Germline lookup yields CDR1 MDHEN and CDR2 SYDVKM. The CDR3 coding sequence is TGTGCCAGCAGTTTAAGGCTGCTCTGGGAGACCCAGTACTTC. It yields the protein CASSLRLLWETQYF.

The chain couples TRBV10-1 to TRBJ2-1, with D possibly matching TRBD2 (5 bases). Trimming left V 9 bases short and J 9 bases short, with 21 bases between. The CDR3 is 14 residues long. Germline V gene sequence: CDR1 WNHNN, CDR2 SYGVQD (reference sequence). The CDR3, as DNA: TGCGCCAGTCGCGACTCGGGTGGTAGCGCTGAGCAGTTCTTC. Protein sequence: CASRDSGGSAEQFF.

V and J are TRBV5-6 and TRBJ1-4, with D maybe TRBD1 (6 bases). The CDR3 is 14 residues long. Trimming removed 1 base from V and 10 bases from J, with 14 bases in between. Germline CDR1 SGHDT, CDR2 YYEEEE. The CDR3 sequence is CASSLQGFSGKLFF. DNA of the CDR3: TGTGCCAGCAGCTTGCAGGGGTTTTCGGGAAAACTGTTTTTT. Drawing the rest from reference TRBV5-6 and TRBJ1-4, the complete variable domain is DAGVTQSPTHLIKTRGQQVTLRCSPKSGHDTVSWYQQALGQGPQFIFQYYEEEERQRGNFPDRFSGHQFPNYSSELNVNALLLGDSALYLCASSLQGFSGKLFFGSGTQLSVL.

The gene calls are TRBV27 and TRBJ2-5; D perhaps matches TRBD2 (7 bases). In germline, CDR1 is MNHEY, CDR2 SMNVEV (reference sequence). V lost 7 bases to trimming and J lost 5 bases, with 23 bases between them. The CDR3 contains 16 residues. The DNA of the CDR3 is TGTGCCAGCATCGAGAGGGGGGGCGGGGGAGGGGAGACCCAGTACTTC. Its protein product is CASIERGGGGGETQYF.

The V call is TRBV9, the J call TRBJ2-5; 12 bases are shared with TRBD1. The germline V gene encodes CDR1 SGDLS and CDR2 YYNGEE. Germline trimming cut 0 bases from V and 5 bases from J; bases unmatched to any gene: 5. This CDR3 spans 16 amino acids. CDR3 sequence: CASSVGGQGAFETQYF. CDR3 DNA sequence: TGTGCCAGCAGCGTAGGGGGACAGGGGGCTTTTGAGACCCAGTACTTC.

The CDR3: CASSRFPYEQYF. CDR3 DNA: TGTGCCAGCAGCAGGTTTCCCTACGAGCAGTACTTC. The rearrangement joins TRBV7-9 to TRBJ2-7, with D unclear. CDR1 is SEHNR and CDR2 is FQNEAQ in the germline V gene (reference sequence). The CDR3 loop spans 12 amino acids. Trimming cost V 5 bases and J 2 bases, with 7 bases left between them.

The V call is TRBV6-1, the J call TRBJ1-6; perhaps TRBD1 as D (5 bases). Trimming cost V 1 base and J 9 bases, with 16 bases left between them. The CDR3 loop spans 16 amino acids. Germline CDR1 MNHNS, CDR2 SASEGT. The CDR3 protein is CASSEGGNLGRSPLHF. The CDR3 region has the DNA TGTGCCAGCAGTGAAGGGGGGAATCTTGGACGTTCACCCCTCCACTTT.

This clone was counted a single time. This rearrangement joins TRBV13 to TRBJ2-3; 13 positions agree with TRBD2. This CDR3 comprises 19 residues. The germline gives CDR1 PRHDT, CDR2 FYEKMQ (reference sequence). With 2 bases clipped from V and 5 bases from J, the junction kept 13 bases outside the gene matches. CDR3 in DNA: TGTGCCAGCAGCTTATCTAAAGGACTAGCGGGAGAGGGAAGAGATACGCAGTATTTT. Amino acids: CASSLSKGLAGEGRDTQYF. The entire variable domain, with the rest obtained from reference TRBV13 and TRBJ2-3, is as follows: AAGVIQSPRHLIKEKRETATLKCYPIPRHDTVYWYQQGPGQDPQFLISFYEKMQSDKGSIPDRFSAQQFSDYHSELNMSSLELGDSALYFCASSLSKGLAGEGRDTQYFGPGTRLTVL.

Here the CDR3 DNA reads TGTGCCAGCAGCTTAGAGGGTCAGGGCCTGGCCCAGTACTTC. It codes for CASSLEGQGLAQYF. The chain links TRBV7-2 to TRBJ2-5; weak D call: TRBD1 (5 bases). Germline CDR1 reads SGHTA; CDR2 reads FQGNSA. Trimming took 1 base from V and 9 from J, leaving 15 bases between them. The CDR3 loop spans 14 amino acids. Full variable domain (outside the CDR3, taken from reference TRBV7-2 and TRBJ2-5): GAGVSQSPSNKVTEKGKDVELRCDPISGHTALYWYRQSLGQGLEFLIYFQGNSAPDKSGLPSDRFSAERTGGSVSTLTIQRTQQEDSAVYLCASSLEGQGLAQYFGPGTRLLVL.

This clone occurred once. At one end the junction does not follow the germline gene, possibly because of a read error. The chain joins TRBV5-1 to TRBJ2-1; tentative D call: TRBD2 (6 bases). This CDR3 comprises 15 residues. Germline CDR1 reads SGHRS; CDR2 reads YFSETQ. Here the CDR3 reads CASSVPRDSNNEQFF. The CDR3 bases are TGCGCCAGCAGCGTACCCCGGGACTCCAACAATGAGCAGTTCTTC.